The 5 T cell receptor beta chains below come from one sample, sequenced in a study of blood T cell repertoires in COVID-19. The repertoire was sequenced with immunoSEQ multiplex PCR; TCRdb's copy has only in-frame clones and lacks some. The table has some 180,000 clones, 83% seen once. Sample: peripheral blood. The receptors were gathered from a woman older than 75 with acute or convalescent COVID-19.

This clone was recorded once. CDR3 sequence (DNA): TGTGCCAGCAGCCCCGTGCCTCGTGACAGCTATGGCTACACCTTC. This translates into CASSPVPRDSYGYTF. The rearrangement links TRBV5-5 to TRBJ1-2, with D possibly matching TRBD1 (5 bases). The CDR3 has 15 residues. V lost 4 bases and J lost 4, with 17 bases in between. CDR1 is SGHKS and CDR2 is YYEKEE in the germline V gene (reference sequence).

The chain uses TRBV6-6 and TRBJ2-3, with a possible D match to TRBD2 (5 bases). Per the germline V gene, CDR1 is MNHNY and CDR2 is SVGAGI (reference sequence). The CDR3 covers 11 residues. The germline V and J ends were trimmed by 6 bases and 8 bases, with 9 bases remaining between them. CDR3 amino acids: CASRILGTQYF. The CDR3 DNA is TGTGCCAGCAGGATACTAGGTACGCAGTATTTT.

V is TRBV19 and J is TRBJ1-5; maybe TRBD1 (6 bases). Per germline, CDR1 LNHDA and CDR2 SQIVND (reference sequence). CDR3 length: 14 residues. Between the trimmed V and J ends, which lost 8 bases and 3 bases, there was a span of 14 bases. The CDR3 region is CASSQGSDNQPQHF. The CDR3 region has the DNA TGTGCCAGTTCACAGGGATCTGACAATCAGCCCCAGCATTTT.

J is TRBJ2-2 and V is TRBV11-3; TRBD1 might be the D (5 bases). Between the trimmed V and J ends, which lost 1 base and 4 bases, there was a span of 10 bases. The germline gives CDR1 SGHNT, CDR2 YENEEA. The CDR3 extends over 15 amino acids. The CDR3 region is CASSLVTAGTGELFF. The CDR3 DNA sequence: TGTGCCAGCAGCTTAGTGACAGCTGGCACCGGGGAGCTGTTTTTT.

This clone was detected many times. The V gene is TRBV7-9, the J gene TRBJ1-6, with no clear D. Trimming took off 5 bases at V and 8 bases at J, with 19 bases between the two ends. The CDR3 runs to 16 residues. Per germline, CDR1 SEHNR and CDR2 FQNEAQ (reference sequence). This chain's CDR3 is CASSPGLLPGYSPLHF. CDR3 bases: TGTGCCAGCAGCCCCGGCCTTCTTCCGGGGTATTCACCCCTCCACTTT.